This paragraph reports one TCR beta chain. It has no known antigen specificity. Base qualities are not recorded, but no much larger clone differs from it by a single base. The record originates from a study of T cells in Graves' hyperthyroidism and ophthalmopathy (dated by TCRdb to the late 2010s). For context, the study as a whole: TCR V-J signatures able to tell the groups apart were searched for in a discovery cohort of 90 to 100 patients, of whom around 43 had Graves' ophthalmopathy and 57 had stable Graves' hyperthyroidism. Prospective prediction of ophthalmopathy was tested in an independent validation cohort consisting of about 20 hyperthyroidism patients and some 16 patients who later progressed to ophthalmopathy. For training and testing, the 100 or so patients in the discovery cohort were randomly divided in a 7:3 ratio. In about 6 Graves' hyperthyroidism patients, the study also compared T-cell repertoires from thyroid tissue with T-cell repertoires from blood. Following sampling, methimazole starting at 30 mg daily was given to hyperthyroidism patients, and high-dose intravenous methylprednisolone was given to ophthalmopathy patients. According to the paper, TCR Vbeta CDR3 sequencing was carried out on about 140 peripheral blood samples, which came from 40 to 45 ophthalmopathy, approximately 72 hyperthyroidism and approximately 17 progressor patients. Study-wide conclusions, independent of this receptor: Sample size was not statistically predetermined, and investigators were not blinded to group allocation. During validation, the model predicted progression to ophthalmopathy a median of about 6.3 months ahead of onset, with more than 55% sensitivity and 72.22% specificity. Most expanded thyroid clonotypes (frequency above 0.001) were also detected in blood, a finding suggesting that blood repertoires may reflect thyroid immune responses. A 13 V-J signature model separated ophthalmopathy from stable hyperthyroidism, with just over 85% sensitivity and 81.08% specificity in cross-validation and 80%/75% in testing.

Spanning cysteine to phenylalanine, the CDR3 consists of 15 amino acids. Left in the record is the CDR3 DNA by itself, 45 bases read in frame from the first base. V ends up 2 bases short and J 4 bases short, with an unmatched junction base count of 6. The germline V gene encodes CDR1 MNHEY and CDR2 SVGAGI. Graves' hyperthyroidism was defined as stable when no progression to ophthalmopathy occurred over 18 months of follow-up. Hyperthyroidism patients were aged 18 to 65 years and newly diagnosed, with disease duration of less than 2 months. Patients with uncontrolled infections, other autoimmune diseases, pregnancy or lactation were excluded. Diagnoses were established on the basis of clinical symptoms, serum thyroxine and TRAb, thyroid ultrasound, and orbital computed tomography. Total RNA was extracted with Trizol reagent, and quality was checked on an Agilent 2100 Bioanalyzer. Amplification of TCR beta CDR3 regions was carried out from RNA transcripts. The first round of RT-PCR for the TCR CDR3 was performed with the HTBI primer set and the Qiagen OneStep RT-PCR kit. Libraries were constructed in a second round of multiplex PCR, after which size selection and purification were carried out. Paired-end sequencing of the libraries was performed with 100 bp reads on an Illumina HiSeq2000. The paper's data handling went like this. SOAPnuke was used to process the raw data, removing reads that contained adapters or uncalled bases, had a mean Phred below 15, or lacked an exact match to the constant primer or identifier. High-quality paired reads were merged with COPE v1.2.5, and unique nucleotide sequences were defined as clonotypes. MiTCR v1.1 was used to align clonotypes to the IMGT TRBV, TRBD and TRBJ reference segments. The analysis included only V-J combinations with a frequency above 0.0001, which together covered 99% to 99.2% of the repertoires. The TCS score was defined as the ratio of F50 (clonal expansion) to E x V (chaos), calculated using BLOSUM62-based TCRdist between CDR3 peptides within each V-J. Welch's t-statistics and random forest reduced several hundred V-J features to 10 to 15, which were used in a naive Bayes classifier (R e1071). The similarity between thyroid and blood repertoires was quantified using the Morisita-Horn index. Using fastp trimming at Q25 and MiXCR clonotype assembly, TCRdb reanalyzed the public sequencing data and kept in-frame beta chains. CDR3 protein duplicates are merged, each entry listing the most common genes and DNA. These V and J calls originate from TCRdb's pipeline instead of the authors' own analysis. Present in this sample are a few hundred thousand distinct CDR3 sequences, 46% of which were seen just once. More than 7% of the sample goes to the ten largest clones.

The sample comprised peripheral blood or thyroid tissue (not recorded which). In this chain, TRBV6-5 is recombined with TRBJ2-7, and 9 junction bases match TRBD1. The sequence was collected from a woman younger than 30 with Graves' hyperthyroidism. The CDR3 is CASSYPGDRAYEQYF. The sequence in DNA is TGTGCCAGCAGTTACCCGGGGGACAGGGCTTACGAGCAGTACTTC.